This T cell receptor (beta chain) was captured in a study of T cells in Graves' hyperthyroidism and ophthalmopathy. Study in general: Peripheral blood draws took place at initial diagnosis, ahead of any treatment. Study results and caveats: Also found in blood were most expanded thyroid clonotypes above 0.001.

Orbital computed tomography, thyroid ultrasound, serum thyroxine and TRAb, and clinical symptoms together informed the diagnoses. PBMCs came from roughly 10 ml fresh peripheral blood. The CDR3 runs 12 residues. Trimming removed 9 bases at V and 2 bases at J, with 8 bases between. RNA transcripts yielded amplified TCR beta CDR3 regions. First-round RT-PCR with HTBI primers amplified the TCR CDR3 region. TCRdb reanalysed the multiplex PCR reads using MiXCR and keeps one entry per CDR3 protein. The profile shows 300,000 to 350,000 distinct CDR3 sequences, about 20% of them singletons. Many counts were recorded for this clonotype. Its antigen is unknown.

The specimen sequenced was blood. This receptor was obtained from a woman in her forties or fifties with Graves' hyperthyroidism. The V and J genes are TRBV12-3 or TRBV12-4 and TRBJ1-5, with D unclear. The CDR3 loop reads CASRYRNQPQHF. For the CDR3, the DNA is TGTGCCAGTCGGTATCGCAATCAGCCCCAGCATTTT.